The present TCR beta chain was sequenced within a study of blood T cell repertoires in COVID-19. Turning to the study itself: Samples taken during acute and convalescent COVID-19 were collected in the United States, Italy and Spain.

How the authors handled the data: Amplification of reference gene primers was used by the study to estimate nucleated cell counts. Produced via immunoSEQ multiplex PCR; TCRdb's table is partial and in-frame only. V, J and clone size derive from that table, while D and trimming were established from the DNA sequence. This table holds 450,000 to 500,000 clones, around 87% found once. The V end lost 5 bases, the J end lost 2 bases, and 6 bases lay between the germline ends. CDR3 length: 12 amino acids. Germline loops: CDR1 MDHEN, CDR2 SYDVKM. Adults between about 18 and 95 years of age took part from fewer than 30 US areas. Resolution of symptoms, clearance, or two negative PCRs was present in recovered Cohort 3 donors.

The sequencing input was PBMCs or T cells enriched from blood (not recorded which). This clonotype originated in a woman in her late teens or twenties who had recovered from COVID-19. The V and J genes are TRBV28 and TRBJ1-2; D uncertain. The CDR3 protein is CASSNSNYGYTF. Here the CDR3 DNA reads TGTGCCAGCAGTAACAGCAACTATGGCTACACCTTC.